Below, 13 T cell receptor beta chains from the same sample are listed, as sequenced in a study of OX40 agonist ivuxolimab in advanced cancers. This table comes from immunoSEQ multiplex PCR, and its TCRdb copy is limited to in-frame clones, with some not included. The sample lists tens of thousands of clones, 65% to 85% occurring once. Sequences were derived from CD4+ or CD8+ T cells sorted from blood, sampled in a trial of the OX40 agonist ivuxolimab. These receptors all stem from an adult with an advanced solid tumor such as melanoma, head and neck, liver or kidney cancer.

This rearrangement joins TRBV23-1 to TRBJ1-4; D ambiguous. TRBV23-1 is noted as an ORF with a role that remains uncertain. The CDR3 has 15 residues. The V end was cut by 4 bases, the J end by 4 bases, with 13 bases between. This CDR3 reads CASSRREGNNEKLFF. As DNA, the CDR3 is TGCGCCAGCAGTCGACGTGAGGGAAATAATGAAAAACTGTTTTTT.

The chain recombines TRBV7-9 with TRBJ1-5, with D unresolved. Trimming pared 7 bases from V and 0 bases from J, leaving 7 bases between. This CDR3 is 13 amino acids long. The V gene's germline CDR1 is SEHNR and CDR2 FQNEAQ (reference sequence). This CDR3 reads CASTEDSNQPQHF. The CDR3 coding sequence is TGTGCCAGCACCGAAGATAGCAATCAGCCCCAGCATTTT.

The gene calls are TRBV5-5 and TRBJ2-7; 7 nucleotides line up with TRBD1. J gave up 3 bases and V 4 bases, and 7 bases lay outside the gene matches. CDR3 length: 14 amino acids. Germline assignment: CDR1 SGHKS and CDR2 YYEKEE (reference sequence). Here the CDR3 reads CASSIGTVYYEQYF. CDR3 DNA: TGTGCCAGCAGCATTGGGACAGTTTACTACGAGCAGTACTTC.

This clone came up a few times. The V gene is TRBV11-1, the J gene TRBJ2-7; D is ambiguous. V was shortened by 5 bases and J by 3 bases, with 8 bases between the two germline ends. Per the germline V gene, CDR1 is SGHAT and CDR2 is FQDESV (reference sequence). The CDR3 covers 12 residues. The CDR3 region is CASSLTHYEQYF. As DNA, the CDR3 is TGTGCCAGCAGCCTCACCCACTACGAGCAGTACTTC.

As DNA, the CDR3 is TGTGCCACCAGCAGTGACCGGGACCCCAACTGTGAGCAGTTCTTC. Protein sequence: CATSSDRDPNCEQFF. The chain carries TRBV15 and TRBJ2-1; D is possibly TRBD1 or TRBD2 (5 bases each). V shed 3 bases and J shed 9 bases, with 18 bases lying between them. Germline V gene sequence: CDR1 LNHNV, CDR2 YYDKDF (reference sequence). This CDR3 is built from 15 residues.

The chain has TRBV30 and TRBJ2-7, with TRBD1 matching over 8 bases. The CDR3 covers 16 residues. Germline assignment: CDR1 GTSNPN and CDR2 SVGIG (reference sequence). V gave up 3 bases and J gave up 2 bases; unmatched junction bases: 12. The CDR3 nucleotides read TGTGCCTGGAGCGCTCGAGACAGGGGCAAAGCCTACGAGCAGTACTTC. This translates into CAWSARDRGKAYEQYF. Drawing the rest from reference TRBV30 and TRBJ2-7, the complete variable domain is SQTIHQWPATLVQPVGSPLSLECTVEGTSNPNLYWYRQAAGRGLQLLFYSVGIGQISSEVPQNLSASRPQDRQFILSSKKLLLSDSGFYLCAWSARDRGKAYEQYFGPGTRLTVT.

This chain links TRBV9 with TRBJ1-5; D is uncertain. There are 14 residues in the CDR3. V shed 4 bases and J shed 2 bases, with 10 bases lying between them. Per the germline V gene, CDR1 is SGDLS and CDR2 is YYNGEE. The CDR3 is CASSKHGGNQPQHF. The CDR3 DNA reads TGTGCCAGCAGCAAACACGGGGGCAATCAGCCCCAGCATTTT.

This chain connects TRBV7-9 to TRBJ2-3; D uncertain. V dropped 5 bases and J dropped 11 bases, with 2 bases sitting between them. CDR1 SEHNR and CDR2 FQNEAQ come from the germline V gene (reference sequence). This CDR3 contains 8 residues. CDR3 DNA: TGTGCCAGCAGCCGGCAGTATTTT. As protein: CASSRQYF.

A few counts support this clone. This chain connects TRBV27 to TRBJ1-1; D gene unclear. The length of the CDR3 is 13 residues. CDR1 and CDR2 (germline): MNHEY, SMNVEV (reference sequence). V lost 5 bases, J lost 0 bases, and 7 bases lay in between. For the CDR3, the DNA is TGTGCCAGCAGTGAATCTTTGAACACTGAAGCTTTCTTT. Amino acids: CASSESLNTEAFF.

This clone was counted once. The DNA for the CDR3 is TGTGCCAGCAGCTTGGGTCGACAGGGGACTTTCTCCTATAATTCACCCCTCCACTTT. It yields the protein CASSLGRQGTFSYNSPLHF. The rearrangement joins TRBV5-8 to TRBJ1-6; 8 positions agree with TRBD1. The CDR3 runs to 19 residues. V lost 0 bases to trimming and J lost 0 bases; unmatched junction nucleotides: 8. Germline values: CDR1 SGHTS, CDR2 YDEGEE.

The J gene is TRBJ2-7, the V gene TRBV7-9; possible D gene TRBD1, 6 bases. The CDR3 loop spans 16 amino acids. Germline V gene data show CDR1 as SEHNR and CDR2 as FQNEAQ (reference sequence). Deletions cut 5 bases from V and 4 bases from J, with 21 bases between. The CDR3 DNA sequence: TGTGCCAGCAGCCCAGGGACACAGACCATATTTTACGAGCAGTACTTC. It encodes CASSPGTQTIFYEQYF.

The chain carries TRBV28 and TRBJ1-2, with TRBD1 identical over 10 bases. The ends lost 5 bases at V and 1 base at J; junction bases unmatched: 7. The CDR3 covers 16 residues. Looked up from germline, CDR1 is MDHEN and CDR2 is SYDVKM. In DNA, the CDR3 is TGTGCCAGCAGTCCCCTGACAGGGGGCGGTAACTATGGCTACACCTTC. Its translation: CASSPLTGGGNYGYTF.

The rearrangement uses TRBV4-2 and TRBJ2-7, with no clear D. Germline loops: CDR1 LGHNA, CDR2 YNFKEQ. The CDR3 has 15 amino acids. Between the trimmed V and J ends, which lost 0 bases and 0 bases, there was a span of 9 bases. For the CDR3, the DNA is TGTGCCAGCAGCCAAGAAAAAATCTCCTCCTACGAGCAGTACTTC. Translating gives CASSQEKISSYEQYF.